The present T cell receptor beta chain was sequenced within a study of T cells in Graves' hyperthyroidism and ophthalmopathy. The table lists this clonotype with many counts. Its antigen is undetermined. Cells are PBMCs isolated from roughly 9.3 ml of fresh blood. Regarding the study as a whole: Blood samples included most of the expanded thyroid clonotypes exceeding 0.001. From stable hyperthyroidism, ophthalmopathy was separated by a 13 V-J model. Ophthalmopathy onset followed model prediction by a median about 6.5 months.

Template material for amplifying TCR beta CDR3 regions consisted of RNA transcripts. With the HTBI primer set, the TCR CDR3 went through a first round of RT-PCR. Using its own MiXCR run on the multiplex PCR reads, TCRdb lists one record per CDR3 protein. The sample lists around 420,000 distinct CDR3 sequences; around a sixth were seen once. Germline-derived CDR1 and CDR2 are WSHSY and SAAADI. Losses at the gene ends were 3 bases for V and 7 bases for J; bases not matched to a gene: 3. CDR3 length: 13 amino acids. The sequence was obtained from a woman aged 18-29 years with Graves' hyperthyroidism. The V and J genes are TRBV10-2 and TRBJ1-5; TRBD1 agrees at 7 bases. The sample comprised blood. The CDR3 region has the DNA TGCGCCAGCAGTGAAGGGGGCCGCCAGCCCCAGCATTTT. Amino acids: CASSEGGRQPQHF.